The 23 T cell receptor beta chains in this list originate from one sample, sequenced in a study of CXCR3-negative and CXCR3-positive naive CD8 T cells. Each TRB cDNA library was prepared by 5' RACE (with UMI labels). After re-calling the 5' RACE reads, TCRdb lists one entry per CDR3 protein, DNA absent. In all, the sample yields 55,000 to 65,000 distinct CDR3 sequences. The sample comprised naive CXCR3- CD8+ T cells from blood. Subset of the sample: CD45RO-CCR7+CD27+CD95- naive CD8+ T cells lacking CXCR3 (TNR3-). Source of these receptors: a human donor in good health. Some clones in this sample may be carry-over from other donors' samples.

The chain joins TRBV28 to TRBJ1-5. This CDR3 is built from 12 residues. Per germline, CDR1 MDHEN and CDR2 SYDVKM. The CDR3 here is CASSLGRQPQHF.

The chain uses TRBV7-9 and TRBJ1-2; the TRBD1 assignment by TCRdb is unverifiable without DNA. The CDR3 is made up of 18 amino acids. Germline CDR1 and CDR2: SEHNR and FQNEAQ (reference sequence). This chain's CDR3 is CASSYPGTGGDLTYGYTF.

The gene calls are TRBV6-2 or TRBV6-3 and TRBJ1-1; TCRdb's assignment of TRBD1 cannot be checked, as there is no DNA. Germline CDR1 and CDR2: MNHEY and SVGEGT. The CDR3 has 14 residues. Here the CDR3 reads CASSYSTGWTEAFF.

This rearrangement joins TRBV28 to TRBJ2-3; TCRdb gives TRBD2 as the D gene, but with no DNA this cannot be confirmed. The CDR3 runs to 16 residues. Germline values: CDR1 MDHEN, CDR2 SYDVKM. CDR3 protein: CASSPSGGARTDTQYF.

The rearrangement joins TRBV13 to TRBJ2-7; TCRdb reports TRBD2, a call that lacks DNA to check it against. The germline V gene encodes CDR1 PRHDT and CDR2 FYEKMQ (reference sequence). There are 15 residues in the CDR3. CDR3 in amino acids: CASSPMSGGHYEQYF.

The chain couples TRBV12-3 or TRBV12-4 to TRBJ2-5; TCRdb's D call of TRBD1 is untestable without DNA. The CDR3 contains 14 residues. The chain's CDR3 is CASSTPGTQETQYF.

This chain connects TRBV7-9 to TRBJ2-1; the TCRdb D gene call, TRBD1, has no DNA to confirm it. The CDR3 covers 17 residues. Germline V CDR1 and CDR2: SEHNR, FQNEAQ (reference sequence). The CDR3 sequence: CASTQDSRVNSYNEQFF.

J is TRBJ1-1 and V is TRBV7-8. The CDR3 runs to 18 residues. In germline, CDR1 is SGHVS, CDR2 FQNEAQ. The CDR3 reads CASSLYNGVLIENTEAFF.

The CDR3 loop is CSVEVGAAEAFF. The chain recombines TRBV29-1 with TRBJ1-1; lacking DNA, the TRBD1 call made by TCRdb goes unchecked. The CDR3 extends over 12 amino acids. CDR1 and CDR2 (germline): SQVTM, ANQGSEA.

CDR3 region: CSVDRPGTAQETQYF. V usage is TRBV29-1 and J usage is TRBJ2-5; no DNA is available, so the TRBD1 call from TCRdb remains unchecked. In germline, CDR1 is SQVTM, CDR2 ANQGSEA. The CDR3 runs 15 residues.

This chain uses TRBV6-4 with TRBJ2-3; lacking DNA, the TRBD1 call made by TCRdb goes unchecked. The CDR3 runs 13 residues. Germline V lookup: CDR1 MRHNA, CDR2 SNTAGT. The CDR3 here is CASSRGATDTQYF.

The rearrangement links TRBV20-1 to TRBJ2-7; the TCRdb call, TRBD1, lacks DNA for checking. This CDR3 region has 13 residues. Germline-derived CDR1 and CDR2 are DFQATT and SNEGSKA (reference sequence). The CDR3 loop reads CSARAPRSYEQYF.

V is TRBV6-5 and J is TRBJ2-1. The germline CDR1 and CDR2 sequences are MNHEY and SVGAGI. This CDR3 spans 12 amino acids. The CDR3 loop reads CASSPRVNEQYF.

J is TRBJ2-7 and V is TRBV7-6; TCRdb designates TRBD2, a call that cannot be tested without DNA. CDR3 length: 15 amino acids. Germline V gene lookup returns CDR1 SGHVS and CDR2 FNYEAQ. This chain's CDR3 is CASSTPTSLAYEQYF.

The chain employs TRBV6-2 or TRBV6-3 and TRBJ1-1. Germline CDR1 reads MNHEY; CDR2 reads SVGEGT. This CDR3 is 15 amino acids long. CDR3 sequence: CASSWVLRMNTEAFF.

The chain couples TRBV7-9 to TRBJ1-1; checking the TCRdb D call of TRBD1 is not possible without DNA. This CDR3 spans 14 amino acids. The germline V gene has CDR1 SEHNR and CDR2 FQNEAQ (reference sequence). CDR3 residues: CASSYRQGPAEAFF.

The V and J genes are TRBV10-3 and TRBJ1-1. Germline V gene data show CDR1 as ENHRY and CDR2 as SYGVKD. The CDR3 has 13 residues. CDR3 amino acids: CAISESGVGEAFF.

This chain joins TRBV29-1 and TRBJ2-1; no DNA is available, so the TRBD2 call from TCRdb remains unchecked. Germline values: CDR1 SQVTM, CDR2 ANQGSEA. The CDR3 runs to 16 residues. The CDR3 spells CSVEGPGGRSGNEQFF.

The chain employs TRBV6-5 and TRBJ2-1; TCRdb names TRBD2, which stays unverified in the absence of DNA. This CDR3 contains 20 residues. Germline V gene data show CDR1 as MNHEY and CDR2 as SVGAGI. CDR3 sequence reads: CASIPPGLAGGPSSYNEQFF.

This chain uses TRBV6-5 with TRBJ1-2; the D call of TRBD1 rests on TCRdb alone, since no DNA is present to check it. Germline CDR1 MNHEY, CDR2 SVGAGI. The CDR3 extends over 13 amino acids. The chain's CDR3 is CASREQGARGYTF.

The rearrangement joins TRBV6-5 to TRBJ2-6. CDR3 length: 15 residues. The germline V gene encodes CDR1 MNHEY and CDR2 SVGAGI. The CDR3 loop reads CASSYSDIGANVLTF.

The chain links TRBV28 to TRBJ2-3; TCRdb indicates TRBD2, and absent DNA this call remains unverified. CDR1 and CDR2 from the germline V gene are MDHEN and SYDVKM. The CDR3 loop spans 16 amino acids. CDR3 sequence reads: CASSFVAGGPTDTQYF.

The gene calls are TRBV10-3 and TRBJ1-1; with no DNA, the TCRdb D assignment of TRBD1 cannot be verified. CDR1 is ENHRY and CDR2 is SYGVKD in the germline V gene. This CDR3 spans 15 amino acids. The CDR3 loop is CAISEMTGYSTEAFF.